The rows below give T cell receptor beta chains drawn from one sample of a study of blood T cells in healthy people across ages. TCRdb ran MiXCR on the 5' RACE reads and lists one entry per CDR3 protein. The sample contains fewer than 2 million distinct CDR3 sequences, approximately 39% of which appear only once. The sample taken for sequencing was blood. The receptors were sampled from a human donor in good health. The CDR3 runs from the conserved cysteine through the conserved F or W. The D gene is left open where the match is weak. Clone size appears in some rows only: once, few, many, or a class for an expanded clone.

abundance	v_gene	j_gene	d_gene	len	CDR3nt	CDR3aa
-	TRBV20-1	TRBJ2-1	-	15	TGCAGTGCTTCAGACAGTCCCTATCCTTACAATGAGCAGTTCTTC	CSASDSPYPYNEQFF
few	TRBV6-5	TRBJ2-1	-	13	TGTGCCAGCACCCCAGGGCCTCCCAATGAGCAGTTCTTC	CASTPGPPNEQFF
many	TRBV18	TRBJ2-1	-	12	TGTGCCAGCTCACCAACAGGCTATGAGCAGTTCTTC	CASSPTGYEQFF
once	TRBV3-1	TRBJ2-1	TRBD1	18	TGTGCCAGCAGCCAAGTAAGGCCGACAGGGCCTTTGAGCGATGAGCAGTTCTTC	CASSQVRPTGPLSDEQFF
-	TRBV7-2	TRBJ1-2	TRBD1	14	TGTGCCAGCAGCTCGATACAGGGGGCGAATGGCTACACCTTC	CASSSIQGANGYTF
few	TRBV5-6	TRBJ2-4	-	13	TGTGCCAGCAGGCGAGAGAGGGAAAACATTCAGTACTTC	CASRRERENIQYF
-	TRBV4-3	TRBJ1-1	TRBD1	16	TGCGCCAGCAGCCAAGATGTGGGGGACAGGGACACTGAAGCTTTCTTT	CASSQDVGDRDTEAFF
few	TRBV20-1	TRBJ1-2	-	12	TGCAGTGCTCCGCCAGGGTGGGATGGCTACACCTTC	CSAPPGWDGYTF
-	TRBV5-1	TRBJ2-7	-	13	TGCGCCAGCAGCTTGGAAGGGGCCAACGAGCAGTACTTC	CASSLEGANEQYF
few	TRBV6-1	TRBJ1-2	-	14	TGTGCCAGCAGTGAAGTTTTCGACTACTATGGCTACACCTTC	CASSEVFDYYGYTF
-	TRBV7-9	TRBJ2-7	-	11	TGTGCCAGCAGCTTTGACCACGAGCAGTACTTC	CASSFDHEQYF
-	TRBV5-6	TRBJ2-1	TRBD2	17	TGTGCCAGCAGCTATTCTTGGCGGGGGGGCTCCTACAATGAGCAGTTCTTC	CASSYSWRGGSYNEQFF
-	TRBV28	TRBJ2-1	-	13	TGTGCCAGCAGACAAGTACTGGGGAATGAGCAGTTCTTC	CASRQVLGNEQFF
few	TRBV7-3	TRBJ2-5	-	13	TGTGCCAGCAGTCAACCGGGACATGTGACCCAGTACTTC	CASSQPGHVTQYF
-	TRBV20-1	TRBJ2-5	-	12	TGCAGTGCTAGACAGGCCCAAGAGACCCAGTACTTC	CSARQAQETQYF
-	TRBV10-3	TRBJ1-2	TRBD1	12	TGTGCCATCAACGACAGGGGGCTAGGCTACACCTTC	CAINDRGLGYTF
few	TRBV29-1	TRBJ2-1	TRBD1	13	TGCAGCGAATCAGGGGGCTTTTACAATGAGCAGTTCTTC	CSESGGFYNEQFF
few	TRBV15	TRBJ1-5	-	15	TGTGCCACCAGCAGAGATCTCGCAGCCAATCAGCCCCAGCATTTT	CATSRDLAANQPQHF
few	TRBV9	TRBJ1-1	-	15	TGTGCCAGCAGCGTAGGTTGGCAGGGTGACACTGAAGCTTTCTTT	CASSVGWQGDTEAFF
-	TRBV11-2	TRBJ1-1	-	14	TGTGCCAGCCACCTGGACGGGATGAACACTGAAGCTTTCTTT	CASHLDGMNTEAFF
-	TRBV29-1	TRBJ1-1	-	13	TGCAGCGTTGAACGCCCGGGGCGGACTGAAGCTTTCTTT	CSVERPGRTEAFF
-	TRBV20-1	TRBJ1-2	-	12	TGCAGTGCTAGATCCGCCACGGGTGGCTACACCTTC	CSARSATGGYTF
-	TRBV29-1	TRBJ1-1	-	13	TGCAGCGTTGGTGCTGGGGATTACACTGAAGCTTTCTTT	CSVGAGDYTEAFF
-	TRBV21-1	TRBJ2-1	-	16	TGTGCCAGCAGCAAAATAAAAGGGACATCGTACAATGAGCAGTTCTTC	CASSKIKGTSYNEQFF
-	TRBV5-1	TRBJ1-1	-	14	TGCGCCAGCAGCTTGGTGCAGAGGAACACTGAAGCTTTCTTT	CASSLVQRNTEAFF
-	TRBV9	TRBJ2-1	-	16	TGTGCCAGCAGCGCCCCGGGTCTGACGATTTACAATGAGCAGTTCTTC	CASSAPGLTIYNEQFF
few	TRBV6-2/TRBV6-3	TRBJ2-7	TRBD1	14	TGTGCCAGCAGTGAGGACAGGGTTGACTACGAGCAGTACTTC	CASSEDRVDYEQYF
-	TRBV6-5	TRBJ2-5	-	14	TGTGCCAGCAGCTCGACAGGTATTGGGGAGACCCAGTACTTC	CASSSTGIGETQYF
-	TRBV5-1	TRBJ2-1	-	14	TGCGCCAGCAGCCCAGGGAGCTATTACAATGAGCAGTTCTTC	CASSPGSYYNEQFF
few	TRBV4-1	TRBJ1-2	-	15	TGCGCCAGCAGCCAAGAAGGGGGGCTAAAGTATGGCTACACCTTC	CASSQEGGLKYGYTF
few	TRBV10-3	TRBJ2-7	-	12	TGTGCCATCAGCCAAGCATCCCCTGAGCAGTACTTC	CAISQASPEQYF
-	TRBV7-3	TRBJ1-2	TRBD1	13	TGTGCCAGCAGCCCTACAGGGGGCGAAGGCTACACCTTC	CASSPTGGEGYTF
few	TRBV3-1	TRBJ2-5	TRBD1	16	TGTGCCAGCAGCCAAGATCGACGACAGGGGGAGGAGACCCAGTACTTC	CASSQDRRQGEETQYF
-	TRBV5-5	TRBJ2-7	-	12	TGTGCCAGCACCTTTGACAGCTACGAGCAGTACTTC	CASTFDSYEQYF
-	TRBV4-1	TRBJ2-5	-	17	TGCGCCAGCAGCCAAGCCAGGGACGGACTTGGAATGGAGACCCAGTACTTC	CASSQARDGLGMETQYF
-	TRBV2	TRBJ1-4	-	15	TGTGCCAACAGTCTACAGATAGCAACTAATGAAAAACTGTTTTTT	CANSLQIATNEKLFF
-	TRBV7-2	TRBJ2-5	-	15	TGTGCCAGCAGCCCTGGGGCTTTAAGGGGGGAGACCCAGTACTTC	CASSPGALRGETQYF
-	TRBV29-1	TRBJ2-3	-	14	TGCAGCGGCGCCCCGAGGGCTAACACAGATACGCAGTATTTT	CSGAPRANTDTQYF
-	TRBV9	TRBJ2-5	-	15	TGTGCCAGCAGCGTAGGCCCCGGGGCCCAAGAGACCCAGTACTTC	CASSVGPGAQETQYF
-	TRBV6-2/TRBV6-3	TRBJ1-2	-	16	TGTGCCAGCAGTGCCACCTGGACGGGAGGTAACTATGGCTACACCTTC	CASSATWTGGNYGYTF
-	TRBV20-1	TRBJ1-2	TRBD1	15	TGCAGTGCTAGAGAGCCTGACAGGGGATATTATGGCTACACCTTC	CSAREPDRGYYGYTF
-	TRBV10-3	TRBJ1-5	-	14	TGTGCCACCTCGACAGTAAATAGCAATCAGCCCCAGCATTTT	CATSTVNSNQPQHF
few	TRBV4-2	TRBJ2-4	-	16	TGTGCCAGCAGCCAATCTAGCTTGAGTGGGGTAGACATTCAGTACTTC	CASSQSSLSGVDIQYF
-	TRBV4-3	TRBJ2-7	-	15	TGCGCCAGCAGCCAAGATATGAGCCTGTCACGCGAGCAGTACTTC	CASSQDMSLSREQYF
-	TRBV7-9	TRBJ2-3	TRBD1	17	TGTGCCAGCAGCTTACCGGACAGGGGGGATTGGACAGATACGCGGTATTTT	CASSLPDRGDWTDTRYF
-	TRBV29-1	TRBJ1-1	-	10	TGCAGCGTTATTGACAGCGAAGCTTTCTTT	CSVIDSEAFF
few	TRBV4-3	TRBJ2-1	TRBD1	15	TGCGCCAGCAGCCAAGATAGAGGGACAGGGTATGAGCAGTTCTTC	CASSQDRGTGYEQFF
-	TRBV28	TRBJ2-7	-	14	TGTGCCACCGTTTCGGGCCCTCCGTCCTACGAGCAGTACTTC	CATVSGPPSYEQYF
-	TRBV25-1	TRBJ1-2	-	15	TGTGCCAGCAGTGAATATTGGCCAGACAACTATGGCTACACCTTC	CASSEYWPDNYGYTF
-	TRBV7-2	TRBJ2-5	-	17	TGTGCCAGCAGCTTAGGGTTAGGGTCGGGGATTGGGGAGACCCAGTACTTC	CASSLGLGSGIGETQYF
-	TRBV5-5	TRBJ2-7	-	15	TGTGCCAGCAGCTTGGTTACAAGTATTACGTGGGACCAGTACTTC	CASSLVTSITWDQYF
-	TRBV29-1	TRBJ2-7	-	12	TGCAGCGTCGGAGGGACAGTATACGAGCAGTACTTC	CSVGGTVYEQYF
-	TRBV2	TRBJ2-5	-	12	TGTGCCAGCAGCGCCTCCAGAGAGACCCAGTACTTC	CASSASRETQYF
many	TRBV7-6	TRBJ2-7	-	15	TGTGCCAGCAGCAAGGGGGTACGAGGAGATTACGAGCAGTACTTC	CASSKGVRGDYEQYF
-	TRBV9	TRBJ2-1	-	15	TGTGCCAGCAGCGTCGGGGGGCAGTACAATGAGGAGCAGTTCTTC	CASSVGGQYNEEQFF
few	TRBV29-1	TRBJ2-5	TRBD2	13	TGCAGCGCATTAGCGGGGGGGCGAGAGACCCAGTACTTC	CSALAGGRETQYF